These 10 T cell receptor beta chains share one sample of origin, sequenced in a study of T cell clones after liver transplantation. Profiling relied on immunoSEQ multiplex PCR, and the TCRdb table lists in-frame clones only, not all of them. The data show roughly 74,000 clones, under 90% seen once. Material: CD4+ T cells from blood, obtained before liver transplant. The receptors come from a human donor who received a liver transplant.

A single count supports this clone. The chain links TRBV2 to TRBJ1-3; 7 bases match TRBD1. CDR1 is SNHLY and CDR2 is FYNNEI in the germline V gene. The CDR3 loop spans 17 amino acids. V shed 3 bases, J shed 0 bases, and the junction held 8 bases outside the gene matches. DNA of the CDR3: TGTGCCAGCAGTGAGGGATTGGACAGGAGCTCTGGAAACACCATATATTTT. It is translated as CASSEGLDRSSGNTIYF.

The chain carries TRBV19 and TRBJ2-1, with 10 bases aligning to TRBD2. With V trimmed by 7 bases and J by 6 bases, 12 bases remained unmatched. Germline V gene lookup returns CDR1 LNHDA and CDR2 SQIVND (reference sequence). The CDR3 has 16 residues. CDR3 sequence reads: CASKSRSGRASNEQFF. Written as DNA, the CDR3 is TGTGCCAGTAAGAGTAGGAGCGGGAGGGCCTCCAATGAGCAGTTCTTC.

The rearrangement uses TRBV27 and TRBJ1-1; D gene ambiguous. Looked up from germline, CDR1 is MNHEY and CDR2 is SMNVEV (reference sequence). V was cut by 6 bases and J by 4 bases, with 15 bases left in between. There are 14 residues in the CDR3. The CDR3 spells CASRRLYRGTEAFF. The DNA of the CDR3 is TGTGCCAGCAGACGGTTGTACCGGGGCACTGAAGCTTTCTTT.

In DNA, the CDR3 is TGTGCCAGCAGTGACGCTAGCGGAGAGACCCAGTACTTC. It encodes CASSDASGETQYF. The chain couples TRBV2 to TRBJ2-5; the match to TRBD2 covers 7 bases. Germline V gene data show CDR1 as SNHLY and CDR2 as FYNNEI. V was pared by 3 bases and J by 4 bases, with 2 bases of the junction left unmatched. The length of the CDR3 is 13 residues.

The chain links TRBV4-1 to TRBJ2-6; possible D gene TRBD2, 6 bases. This CDR3 contains 19 residues. Trimming took 1 base from V and 0 from J, leaving 16 bases between them. Germline CDR1 and CDR2: MGHRA and YSYEKL. DNA for the CDR3: TGCGCCAGCAGCCAAGTCAGGACCGGGAGTAACTCTGGGGCCAACGTCCTGACTTTC. Translated, it gives CASSQVRTGSNSGANVLTF.

The chain couples TRBV28 to TRBJ1-4; D not resolved. The CDR3 runs 17 residues. Germline V CDR1 and CDR2: MDHEN, SYDVKM. Deletions cut 6 bases from V and 3 bases from J, with 20 bases between. This chain's CDR3 is CASSHPFNRAPNEKLFF. The CDR3 nucleotides read TGTGCCAGCAGCCACCCCTTTAACAGAGCACCTAATGAAAAACTGTTTTTT.

The chain employs TRBV7-8 and TRBJ2-3; tentatively, D is TRBD1 (6 bases). The CDR3 extends over 16 amino acids. Germline V lookup: CDR1 SGHVS, CDR2 FQNEAQ. Between the trimmed V and J ends, which lost 5 bases and 4 bases, there was a span of 19 bases. The DNA of the CDR3 is TGTGCCAGCAGCACGACGAGGTTGGGGGCATCAGATACGCAGTATTTT. Its protein is CASSTTRLGASDTQYF.

J is TRBJ1-1 and V is TRBV18; 7 bases map to TRBD1. Germline CDR1 and CDR2: KGHSH and LQKENI. CDR3 size: 15 residues. Germline trimming cut 2 bases from V and 4 bases from J; bases unmatched to any gene: 7. CDR3 region: CASSPLEGASTEAFF. CDR3 sequence (DNA): TGTGCCAGCTCACCATTGGAGGGGGCGAGCACTGAAGCTTTCTTT.

This clone occurred a few times. The V call is TRBV28, the J call TRBJ2-7; possibly TRBD2 for D (7 bases). The germline CDR1 and CDR2 sequences are MDHEN and SYDVKM. This CDR3 spans 17 amino acids. V dropped 6 bases and J dropped 2 bases, with 23 bases sitting between them. The CDR3 protein is CASSPLGWREGAYEQYF. DNA of the CDR3: TGTGCCAGCAGCCCCCTAGGATGGAGGGAGGGGGCCTACGAGCAGTACTTC.

The chain recombines TRBV27 with TRBJ1-2, with 9 bases matching TRBD1. V was clipped by 2 bases and J by 5 bases; unmatched bases: 3. The CDR3 contains 14 residues. Germline V gene lookup returns CDR1 MNHEY and CDR2 SMNVEV (reference sequence). In DNA, the CDR3 is TGTGCCAGCAGTTTAGCCGGGACAGGGTATGGCTACACCTTC. Amino acid sequence: CASSLAGTGYGYTF.